This is a list of T cell receptor beta chains from one sample in a study of monozygotic twins with inflammatory bowel disease. TCRdb reprocessed the 5' RACE reads and reports one entry per CDR3 protein, with no DNA. Its clone listing holds around 200,000 distinct CDR3 sequences. Sequencing was carried out using blood. The receptors originated from a human donor with ulcerative colitis or Crohn's disease, or a healthy co-twin of an affected twin (not recorded which). CDR3s include the opening cysteine and the closing phenylalanine or tryptophan. The order of the fields is V gene, J gene, CDR3 protein.

>TRBV12-3/TRBV12-4|TRBJ1-2
CASNLGANYGYTF
>TRBV18|TRBJ1-5
CASSRTHDQPQHF
>TRBV20-1|TRBJ2-7
CSATTGTSLYEQYF
>TRBV12-3/TRBV12-4|TRBJ1-6
CASGQGDSPLHF
>TRBV14|TRBJ2-2
CASSQVSGELFF
>TRBV7-9|TRBJ1-1
CASSLAGGQVAEAFF
>TRBV28|TRBJ1-2
CASMANYGYTF
>TRBV7-8|TRBJ2-3
CASSFGLAGAVDTQYF
>TRBV11-3|TRBJ2-7
CASSLGVRSTYEQYF
>TRBV10-1|TRBJ2-1
CASSGRQGWSYNEQFF
>TRBV2|TRBJ2-7
CASRNRGYEQYF
>TRBV29-1|TRBJ2-7
CSVSPSTYEQYF
>TRBV6-1|TRBJ1-6
CASSEGGRFISPLHF
>TRBV4-1|TRBJ2-1
CASSQGQGAINEQFF
>TRBV7-7|TRBJ2-5
CASSLGLTREETQYF
>TRBV15|TRBJ1-5
CATSSRRTGNQPQHF
>TRBV4-1|TRBJ2-1
CASSQGAGAYNEQFF
>TRBV24-1|TRBJ2-4
CATSEKPHGGTENIQYF
>TRBV5-1|TRBJ2-5
CASSGFFNGGSETQYF
>TRBV11-2|TRBJ2-7
CASSLEWGSYEQYF
>TRBV5-1|TRBJ2-5
CASSLPAGFQETQYF
>TRBV20-1|TRBJ2-7
CSARSMGSYEQYF
>TRBV5-5|TRBJ1-6
CASSSGSPLHF
>TRBV27|TRBJ2-4
CASSEAFAGLGKNIQYF
>TRBV27|TRBJ2-1
CASSQTYNEQFF
>TRBV20-1|TRBJ1-1
CSASRPTGNTEAFF
>TRBV20-1|TRBJ1-4
CSARNGQGGEKLFF
>TRBV7-9|TRBJ1-6
CASSPQGVNPPLHF
>TRBV9|TRBJ2-2
CASSVELFGELFF
>TRBV11-2|TRBJ1-2
CASSLAQAGYGYTF
>TRBV7-9|TRBJ1-5
CASSLAGATEPQHF
>TRBV29-1|TRBJ1-2
CSVKLLANYGYTF
>TRBV29-1|TRBJ1-2
CSAQSGVGYTF
>TRBV12-3/TRBV12-4|TRBJ2-7
CASTRTGAYEQYF
>TRBV1|TRBJ1-4
CTSSQETGQTNEKLFF
>TRBV5-1|TRBJ1-4
CASSFDSFNEKLFF
>TRBV4-1|TRBJ2-3
CASSQDGSPKYTDTQYF
>TRBV2|TRBJ2-1
CASSPSGGLEQFF
>TRBV7-8|TRBJ1-3
CASSPYRVTQWGNTIYF
>TRBV7-2|TRBJ2-1
CASSLREINEQFF
>TRBV9|TRBJ2-1
CASSPPGRVGNEQFF
>TRBV6-1|TRBJ1-2
CASSTSDNFNYGYTF
>TRBV6-1|TRBJ2-1
CASSPSDRGDEQFF